Listed below are T cell receptor beta chains from one sample, sequenced in a study of blood T cell repertoires in COVID-19. Clones were read by immunoSEQ multiplex PCR, and TCRdb kept only the in-frame ones, dropping some. The data show fewer than 300,000 clones, more than 65% seen once. Specimen: peripheral blood. The receptor source for this set is a person aged 70 to 79 with COVID-19, enrolled during active disease. CDR3s include the opening cysteine and the closing phenylalanine or tryptophan. Fields, in order: V gene, D gene, J gene, clone size, CDR3 protein, CDR3 DNA. D genes are given only for firm matches. Clone size is stated in some rows and not others, as once, few, many or a class when expanded.

TRBV11-2	NA	TRBJ1-4	NA	CASSTSRGLGEKLFF	TGTGCCAGCAGCACCAGTCGGGGTTTGGGTGAAAAACTGTTTTTT
TRBV7-8	NA	TRBJ1-1	many	CASSLESERFF	TGTGCCAGCAGCTTAGAGTCGGAGCGTTTCTTT
TRBV11-3	TRBD2	TRBJ2-3	NA	CASSLKLAGGTDTQYF	TGTGCCAGCAGCTTAAAACTAGCGGGAGGAACAGATACGCAGTATTTT
TRBV4-2	TRBD2	TRBJ2-5	NA	CASSQVAGGEETQYF	TGTGCCAGCAGCCAAGTGGCGGGGGGGGAAGAGACCCAGTACTTC
TRBV7-6	TRBD2	TRBJ2-7	NA	CASSPTSARELYEQYF	TGTGCCAGCAGTCCGACCTCGGCGCGGGAGCTCTACGAGCAGTACTTC
TRBV6-6	NA	TRBJ2-6	NA	CASSYSRSGANVLTF	TGTGCCAGCAGTTACTCGAGGTCTGGGGCCAACGTCCTGACTTTC
TRBV12-3/TRBV12-4	TRBD1	TRBJ1-1	NA	CASTKGTGRTIF	TGTGCCAGCACCAAAGGGACAGGCCGCACCATTTTT
TRBV12-3/TRBV12-4	NA	TRBJ1-2	NA	CASSPGFYGYTF	TGTGCCAGCAGTCCAGGGTTCTATGGCTACACCTTC
TRBV30	NA	TRBJ1-6	NA	CAWMVERNSPLHF	TGTGCCTGGATGGTGGAGAGGAATTCACCCCTCCACTTT
TRBV6-6	TRBD1	TRBJ2-7	NA	CASSLVSTGVIYEQYF	TGTGCCAGCAGCCTCGTCTCGACAGGGGTCATCTACGAGCAGTACTTC
TRBV15	TRBD2	TRBJ2-5	NA	CATAPGLISEETQYF	TGTGCCACGGCGCCGGGACTAATCTCCGAAGAGACCCAGTACTTC
TRBV20-1	NA	TRBJ2-7	once	CSASLASSYEQYF	TGCAGTGCTAGTCTAGCGTCATCCTACGAGCAGTACTTC
TRBV27	NA	TRBJ2-3	NA	CASSASDTPRNRNTQYF	TGTGCCAGCAGTGCCTCGGACACCCCTCGCAATCGGAATACGCAGTATTTT
TRBV10-3	NA	TRBJ2-5	once	CAIREGQGGETQYF	TGTGCCATCAGGGAGGGCCAGGGAGGAGAGACCCAGTACTTC
TRBV27	NA	TRBJ1-1	NA	CASSLGQKNTEAFF	TGTGCCAGCAGTTTAGGACAGAAAAACACTGAAGCTTTCTTT
TRBV5-5	NA	TRBJ1-4	NA	CASSLLGGTNEKLFF	TGTGCCAGCAGTCTTTTGGGGGGGACTAATGAAAAACTGTTTTTT
TRBV23-1	NA	TRBJ1-6	NA	CASSHSTGYSPLHF	TGCGCCAGCAGTCATTCGACGGGTTATTCACCCCTCCACTTT
TRBV6-6	NA	TRBJ1-5	NA	CASSPLGGMEQHF	TGTGCCAGCAGCCCCCTCGGGGGGATGGAACAGCATTTT
TRBV28	NA	TRBJ1-4	NA	CASTPPPGSEKLFF	TGTGCCAGCACTCCCCCCCCCGGGTCCGAAAAACTGTTTTTT
TRBV28	NA	TRBJ1-5	NA	CASSGGGRPQHF	TGTGCCAGCAGCGGGGGGGGGCGGCCCCAGCATTTT
TRBV24-1	TRBD1	TRBJ2-7	few	CATSVPGTVVHEQYF	TGTGCCACCAGTGTTCCGGGGACAGTCGTCCACGAGCAGTACTTC
TRBV5-5	TRBD1	TRBJ2-7	once	CASSFRTGIYEQYF	TGTGCCAGCAGCTTCCGGACAGGTATCTACGAGCAGTACTTC
TRBV27	TRBD2	TRBJ2-1	NA	CASSLLVAGGYNEQFF	TGTGCCAGCAGTTTATTGGTAGCGGGGGGCTACAATGAGCAGTTCTTC
TRBV6-5	NA	TRBJ2-7	NA	CATSDLREQYF	TGTGCCACTTCCGACTTGAGGGAGCAGTACTTC
TRBV15	TRBD1	TRBJ2-6	NA	CATSRTQGARGANVLTF	TGTGCCACCAGCAGGACCCAGGGGGCGCGGGGGGCCAACGTCCTGACTTTC
TRBV6-2/TRBV6-3	TRBD2	TRBJ2-1	NA	CASRYPGLGHGDEQFF	TGTGCCAGCAGATACCCGGGACTAGGCCACGGGGATGAGCAGTTCTTC
TRBV30	NA	TRBJ2-1	once	CAWSALPRATYNEQFF	TGTGCCTGGAGTGCCCTCCCGCGGGCGACCTACAATGAGCAGTTCTTC
TRBV10-1	NA	TRBJ1-1	NA	CASSEPVNTEAFF	TGCGCCAGCAGTGAGCCCGTGAACACTGAAGCTTTCTTT
TRBV2	NA	TRBJ2-7	few	CASSGDLGSAVSGQYF	TGTGCCAGCAGTGGAGACCTCGGGTCAGCCGTCTCGGGGCAGTACTTC